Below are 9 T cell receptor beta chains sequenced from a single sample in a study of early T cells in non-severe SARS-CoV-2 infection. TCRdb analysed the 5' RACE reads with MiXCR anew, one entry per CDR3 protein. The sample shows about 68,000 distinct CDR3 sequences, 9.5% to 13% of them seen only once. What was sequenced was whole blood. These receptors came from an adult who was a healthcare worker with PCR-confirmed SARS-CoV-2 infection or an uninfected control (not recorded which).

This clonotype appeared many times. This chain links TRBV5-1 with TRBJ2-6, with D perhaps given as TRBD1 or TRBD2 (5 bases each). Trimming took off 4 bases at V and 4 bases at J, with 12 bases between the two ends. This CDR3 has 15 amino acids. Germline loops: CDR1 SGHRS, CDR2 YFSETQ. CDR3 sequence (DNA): TGCGCCAGCAGCGTAGCGCCAGGGGGGGCCAACGTCCTGACTTTC. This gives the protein CASSVAPGGANVLTF.

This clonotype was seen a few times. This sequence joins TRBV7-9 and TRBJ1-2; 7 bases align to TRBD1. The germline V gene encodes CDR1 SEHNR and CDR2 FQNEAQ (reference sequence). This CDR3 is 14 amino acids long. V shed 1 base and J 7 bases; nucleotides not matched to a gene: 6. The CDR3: CASSLVAGGFGYTF. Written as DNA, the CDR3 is TGTGCCAGCAGCTTAGTAGCAGGGGGTTTTGGCTACACCTTC.

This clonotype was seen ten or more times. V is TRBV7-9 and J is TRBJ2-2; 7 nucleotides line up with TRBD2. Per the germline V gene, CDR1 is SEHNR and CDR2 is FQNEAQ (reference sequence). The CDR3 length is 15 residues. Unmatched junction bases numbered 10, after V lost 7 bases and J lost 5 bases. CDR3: CASTPAGEVTGELFF. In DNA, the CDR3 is TGTGCCAGCACCCCGGCGGGAGAGGTGACCGGGGAGCTGTTTTTT.

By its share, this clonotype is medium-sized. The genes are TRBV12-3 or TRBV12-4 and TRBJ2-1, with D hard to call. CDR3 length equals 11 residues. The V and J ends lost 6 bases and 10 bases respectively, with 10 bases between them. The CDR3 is CASRATQEQFF. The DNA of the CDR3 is TGTGCCAGCAGGGCCACCCAAGAGCAGTTCTTC.

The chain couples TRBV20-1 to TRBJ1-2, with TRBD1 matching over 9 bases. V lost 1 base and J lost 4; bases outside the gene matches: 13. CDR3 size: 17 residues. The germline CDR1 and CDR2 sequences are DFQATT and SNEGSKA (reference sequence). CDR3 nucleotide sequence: TGCAGTGCTAGAGCGGGGGGACAGGGATCAAGCCGCTATGGCTACACCTTC. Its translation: CSARAGGQGSSRYGYTF.

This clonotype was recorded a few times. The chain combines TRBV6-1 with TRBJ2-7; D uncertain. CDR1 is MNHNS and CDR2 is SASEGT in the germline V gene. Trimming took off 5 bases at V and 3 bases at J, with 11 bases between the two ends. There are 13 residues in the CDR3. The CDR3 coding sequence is TGTGCCAGCAGTCTACAAAACTTCTACGAGCAGTACTTC. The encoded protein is CASSLQNFYEQYF.

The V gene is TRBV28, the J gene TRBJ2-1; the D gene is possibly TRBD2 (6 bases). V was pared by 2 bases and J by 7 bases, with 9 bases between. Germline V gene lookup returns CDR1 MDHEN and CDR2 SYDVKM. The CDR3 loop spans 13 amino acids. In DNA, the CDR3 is TGTGCCAGCAGTTTACCGGGAGTGAATGAGCAGTTCTTC. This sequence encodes CASSLPGVNEQFF.

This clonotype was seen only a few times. CDR3 nucleotide sequence: TGTGCCAGCAGCCGGGATCGGGGTACAGATACGCAGTATTTT. It specifies CASSRDRGTDTQYF. The chain carries TRBV5-5 and TRBJ2-3; D might be TRBD2 (5 bases). The ends were cut back, 4 bases at V and 3 bases at J, with 12 bases in the middle. CDR3 length: 14 residues. CDR1 SGHKS and CDR2 YYEKEE come from the germline V gene (reference sequence).

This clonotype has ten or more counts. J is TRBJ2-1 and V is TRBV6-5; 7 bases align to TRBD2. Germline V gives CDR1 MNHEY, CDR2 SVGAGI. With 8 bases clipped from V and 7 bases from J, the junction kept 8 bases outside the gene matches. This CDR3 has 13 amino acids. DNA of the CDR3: TGTGCCAGCGCGCGGGACTACCCAAATGAGCAGTTCTTC. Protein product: CASARDYPNEQFF.